Detailed here is one T cell receptor (beta chain). What it recognizes is unknown. The sample belongs to a study of cytomegalovirus exposure and HLA in healthy donors. Study context: Unique TCRs from HLA-typed donors, 75 million to 100 million of them, were held in an early data release. Findings and limits, study-wide: Specific recognition of CMV antigens was confirmed in vitro for a few chains (all CMV-associated).

PCR employed 60 Vbeta and 13 Jbeta primers. Repertoires were generated with immunoSEQ multiplex PCR, while TCRdb's copy carries only in-frame clones and drops some. The repertoire has approximately 300,000 clones, approximately 84% of them found once; the top ten carry 1.5% to 2%. V shed 0 bases and J shed 5 bases, with 13 bases lying between them. Germline V gene lookup returns CDR1 MNHEY and CDR2 SVGAGI. The CDR3 sequence is 15 residues long. The chain has TRBV6-5 and TRBJ1-1; D is possibly TRBD1 (6 bases). Specimen: PBMCs. The receptor was isolated from a woman between 40 and 55 years old in good health and CMV-seropositive. The CDR3 region is CASSYSGQGHTEAFF. CDR3 DNA: TGTGCCAGCAGTTACTCAGGGCAGGGGCATACTGAAGCTTTCTTT.